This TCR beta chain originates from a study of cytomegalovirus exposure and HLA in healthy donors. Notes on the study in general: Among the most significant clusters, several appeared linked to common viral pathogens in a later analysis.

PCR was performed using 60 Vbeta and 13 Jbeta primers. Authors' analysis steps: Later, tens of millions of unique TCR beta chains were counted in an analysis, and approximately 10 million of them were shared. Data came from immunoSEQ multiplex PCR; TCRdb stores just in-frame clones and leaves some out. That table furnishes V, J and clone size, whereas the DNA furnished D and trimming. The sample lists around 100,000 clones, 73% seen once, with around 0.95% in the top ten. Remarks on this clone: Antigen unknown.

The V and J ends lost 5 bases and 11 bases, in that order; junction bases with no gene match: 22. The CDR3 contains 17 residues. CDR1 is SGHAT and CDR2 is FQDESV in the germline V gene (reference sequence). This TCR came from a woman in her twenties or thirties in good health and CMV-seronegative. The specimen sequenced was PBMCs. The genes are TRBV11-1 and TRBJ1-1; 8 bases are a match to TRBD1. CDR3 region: CASSVGRGTGVGGTAFF. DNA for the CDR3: TGTGCCAGCAGCGTTGGTCGGGGGACAGGAGTAGGTGGTACGGCTTTCTTT.